The rows below give T cell receptor beta chains drawn from one sample of a study of blood T cell repertoires in COVID-19. Repertoires were generated with immunoSEQ multiplex PCR, while TCRdb's copy carries only in-frame clones and drops some. The data contain roughly 39,000 clones, approximately 85% of them singletons. Sequenced input: peripheral blood. These TCRs come from a man aged 55 to 70 with acute or convalescent COVID-19. Both conserved end residues are part of each CDR3. D genes are given only for firm matches. Clone size, where shown, is once, few, many, or a class for clones that have expanded.

V gene: TRBV7-9
J gene: TRBJ2-1
D gene: NA
clone size: NA
CDR3 DNA: TGTGCCAGCACCCTGTCCCCCTCCTACAATGAGCAGTTCTTC
CDR3 protein: CASTLSPSYNEQFF

V gene: TRBV7-6
J gene: TRBJ1-1
D gene: NA
clone size: NA
CDR3 DNA: TGTGCCAGCAGCTTAGTAGGGGAGGCCACTGAAGCTTTCTTT
CDR3 protein: CASSLVGEATEAFF

V gene: TRBV5-4
J gene: TRBJ2-7
D gene: TRBD2
clone size: few
CDR3 DNA: TGTGCCAGCAGCCCTAGCGGGAGGAGCTCCTACGAGCAGTACTTC
CDR3 protein: CASSPSGRSSYEQYF

V gene: TRBV7-2
J gene: TRBJ2-6
D gene: TRBD2
clone size: NA
CDR3 DNA: TGTGCCAGCAGTCGGACTAGCGGGAGAGCTGGGGCCAACGTCCTGACTTTC
CDR3 protein: CASSRTSGRAGANVLTF

V gene: TRBV5-1
J gene: TRBJ1-1
D gene: TRBD1
clone size: NA
CDR3 DNA: TGCGCCAGTGGGACAGGGTGGGACACTGAAGCTTTCTTT
CDR3 protein: CASGTGWDTEAFF

V gene: TRBV7-6
J gene: TRBJ2-3
D gene: NA
clone size: NA
CDR3 DNA: TGTGCCAGCAGCTTAGTGCGGGATACGCAGTATTTT
CDR3 protein: CASSLVRDTQYF

V gene: TRBV12-5
J gene: TRBJ1-6
D gene: NA
clone size: few
CDR3 DNA: TGTGCTAGTGGACTGCCAAATTCACCCCTCCACTTT
CDR3 protein: CASGLPNSPLHF

V gene: TRBV2
J gene: TRBJ1-5
D gene: NA
clone size: NA
CDR3 DNA: TGTGCCAGCAGTGAACTCGCCGTACCGGGTCAGCCCCAGCATTTT
CDR3 protein: CASSELAVPGQPQHF

V gene: TRBV7-2
J gene: TRBJ2-3
D gene: TRBD2
clone size: NA
CDR3 DNA: TGTGCCAGCAGCTTCACTAGCGGTAGCACAGATACGCAGTATTTT
CDR3 protein: CASSFTSGSTDTQYF

V gene: TRBV5-1
J gene: TRBJ2-7
D gene: TRBD1
clone size: NA
CDR3 DNA: TGCGCCAGCAGCTCTGACAGGGGAGAGAGGGACGAGCAGTACTTC
CDR3 protein: CASSSDRGERDEQYF

V gene: TRBV7-3
J gene: TRBJ2-7
D gene: TRBD2
clone size: once
CDR3 DNA: TGTGCCAGCAGCTCCGGACTAGCGGGGTCCGAGCAGTACTTC
CDR3 protein: CASSSGLAGSEQYF

V gene: TRBV30
J gene: TRBJ1-6
D gene: TRBD1
clone size: once
CDR3 DNA: TGTGCCTGGAAGGGGACAGGGGATGTTTCACCCCTCCACTTT
CDR3 protein: CAWKGTGDVSPLHF

V gene: TRBV11-1
J gene: TRBJ1-1
D gene: NA
clone size: NA
CDR3 DNA: TGTGCCAGCAGCCTCTCGAGGAACACTGAAGCTTTCTTT
CDR3 protein: CASSLSRNTEAFF

V gene: TRBV6-5
J gene: TRBJ2-5
D gene: TRBD1
clone size: NA
CDR3 DNA: TGTGCCAGCAACGAAGGGGGGACAGGGCAAGAGACCCAGTACTTC
CDR3 protein: CASNEGGTGQETQYF

V gene: TRBV3-1/TRBV3-2
J gene: TRBJ1-6
D gene: NA
clone size: few
CDR3 DNA: TGTGCCAGCAGCCAAGCCCCGTTAACCAGGGCAGATTCACCCCTCCACTTT
CDR3 protein: CASSQAPLTRADSPLHF

V gene: TRBV6-5
J gene: TRBJ2-1
D gene: NA
clone size: NA
CDR3 DNA: TGTGCCAGCAGTTACTCGAGGGTCCCCAGCAATGAGCAGTTCTTC
CDR3 protein: CASSYSRVPSNEQFF

V gene: TRBV19
J gene: TRBJ2-6
D gene: NA
clone size: NA
CDR3 DNA: TGTGCCAGTAGGGACAGCTTCTCTGGGGCCAACGTCCTGACTTTC
CDR3 protein: CASRDSFSGANVLTF

V gene: TRBV30
J gene: TRBJ1-3
D gene: NA
clone size: NA
CDR3 DNA: TGTGCCTGGAGTAGAGAAAACACCATATATTTT
CDR3 protein: CAWSRENTIYF

V gene: TRBV7-9
J gene: TRBJ1-5
D gene: NA
clone size: NA
CDR3 DNA: TGTGCCAGCAGCTTAGGGACGGGACAGCCCCAGCATTTT
CDR3 protein: CASSLGTGQPQHF

V gene: TRBV4-1
J gene: TRBJ2-7
D gene: TRBD2
clone size: NA
CDR3 DNA: TGCGCCAGCAGCCAAGATCGGGGACTAGCGGCAAGCGAGCAGTACTTC
CDR3 protein: CASSQDRGLAASEQYF

V gene: TRBV28
J gene: TRBJ1-2
D gene: TRBD1
clone size: NA
CDR3 DNA: TGTGCCAGCACTCTAGGGGGCGCGAGCTATGGCTACACCTTC
CDR3 protein: CASTLGGASYGYTF

V gene: TRBV27
J gene: TRBJ2-7
D gene: NA
clone size: NA
CDR3 DNA: TGTGCCAGCAGTTTGGGCCCCGGGAAGGAGCAGTACTTC
CDR3 protein: CASSLGPGKEQYF

V gene: TRBV29-1
J gene: TRBJ2-5
D gene: TRBD2
clone size: NA
CDR3 DNA: TGCAGCGCGGGAGGGGTTCAAGAGACCCAGTACTTC
CDR3 protein: CSAGGVQETQYF

V gene: TRBV7-9
J gene: TRBJ1-1
D gene: NA
clone size: NA
CDR3 DNA: TGTGCCAGCAGCCCCCGGGTGTTACGCACTGAAGCTTTCTTT
CDR3 protein: CASSPRVLRTEAFF

V gene: TRBV18
J gene: TRBJ2-1
D gene: TRBD2
clone size: NA
CDR3 DNA: TGTGCCAGCTCACCATTGCTAGCGGAAAACAATGAGCAGTTCTTC
CDR3 protein: CASSPLLAENNEQFF

V gene: TRBV19
J gene: TRBJ2-1
D gene: NA
clone size: NA
CDR3 DNA: TGTGCCAGTAGCCCCGGAGGGGCAATGGGTCACAATGAGCAGTTCTTC
CDR3 protein: CASSPGGAMGHNEQFF

V gene: TRBV7-7
J gene: TRBJ2-5
D gene: TRBD2
clone size: few
CDR3 DNA: TGTGCTAGCAGCTTAGGTCCTAGCGGGAGGGAGACCCAGTACTTC
CDR3 protein: CASSLGPSGRETQYF

V gene: TRBV19
J gene: TRBJ2-7
D gene: TRBD1
clone size: NA
CDR3 DNA: TGTGCCAGTAGTATTCAGGGGGCCTACGAGCAGTACTTC
CDR3 protein: CASSIQGAYEQYF

V gene: TRBV5-6
J gene: TRBJ1-3
D gene: NA
clone size: NA
CDR3 DNA: TGTGCCAGCAGCCCACTCAGGGCGACAGGAGGTTTAAACACCATATATTTT
CDR3 protein: CASSPLRATGGLNTIYF

V gene: TRBV3-1/TRBV3-2
J gene: TRBJ2-7
D gene: TRBD2
clone size: NA
CDR3 DNA: TGTGCCAGCACCCAGACTAGCGGGAAAGGGGACGAGCAGTACTTC
CDR3 protein: CASTQTSGKGDEQYF

V gene: TRBV3-1/TRBV3-2
J gene: TRBJ2-3
D gene: NA
clone size: NA
CDR3 DNA: TGTGCCAGCAGCCCCGACGGGGGATCACGGGGGACGCAGTATTTT
CDR3 protein: CASSPDGGSRGTQYF

V gene: TRBV14
J gene: TRBJ1-4
D gene: NA
clone size: NA
CDR3 DNA: TGTGCCAGCAGCCAAGACGCGGGGGCCGGTGAAAAACTGTTTTTT
CDR3 protein: CASSQDAGAGEKLFF

V gene: TRBV7-2
J gene: TRBJ2-7
D gene: TRBD1
clone size: NA
CDR3 DNA: TGTGCCAGCAGCTCCCACCTCATACCGGACAGGTTCAGCTACGAGCAGTACTTC
CDR3 protein: CASSSHLIPDRFSYEQYF

V gene: TRBV18
J gene: TRBJ1-1
D gene: TRBD1
clone size: NA
CDR3 DNA: TGTGCCAGCTCAGGGACAGCCGAAATGAACACTGAAGCTTTCTTT
CDR3 protein: CASSGTAEMNTEAFF

V gene: TRBV7-3
J gene: TRBJ2-3
D gene: TRBD1
clone size: NA
CDR3 DNA: TGTGCCAGCAGCCCGACAGGGGCTGAGGATACGCAGTATTTT
CDR3 protein: CASSPTGAEDTQYF

V gene: TRBV10-3
J gene: TRBJ1-3
D gene: TRBD1
clone size: NA
CDR3 DNA: TGTGCCATCAGTGAGATTGCGGGGACAGTAAACACCATATATTTT
CDR3 protein: CAISEIAGTVNTIYF

V gene: TRBV15
J gene: TRBJ2-1
D gene: TRBD1
clone size: once
CDR3 DNA: TGTGCCACCAGCAGAGATAGTCCGATGGGACAGGGGGTTTTACGACAGTTCTTC
CDR3 protein: CATSRDSPMGQGVLRQFF

V gene: TRBV3-1/TRBV3-2
J gene: TRBJ2-7
D gene: NA
clone size: NA
CDR3 DNA: TGTGCCAGCAGCCAAAATCCGGGGGATCTAACTAGACCCTACGAGCAGTACTTC
CDR3 protein: CASSQNPGDLTRPYEQYF

V gene: TRBV6-1
J gene: TRBJ2-3
D gene: TRBD1
clone size: NA
CDR3 DNA: TGTGCCAGCAGTGTTCTTGGGACAGGGGGCACAGATACGCAGTATTTT
CDR3 protein: CASSVLGTGGTDTQYF

V gene: TRBV7-9
J gene: TRBJ1-1
D gene: NA
clone size: few
CDR3 DNA: TGTGCCAGCAGCCAGGGAGGGGCGGGGACTCTCACTGAAGCTTTCTTT
CDR3 protein: CASSQGGAGTLTEAFF

V gene: TRBV6-5
J gene: TRBJ2-7
D gene: NA
clone size: NA
CDR3 DNA: TGTGCCAGCAGGGACAACTTCTACGAGCAGTACTTC
CDR3 protein: CASRDNFYEQYF

V gene: TRBV7-9
J gene: TRBJ2-1
D gene: TRBD1
clone size: NA
CDR3 DNA: TGTGCCAGCAGCTTAGCTTCTGACAGGGGAAGGGATGAGCAGTTCTTC
CDR3 protein: CASSLASDRGRDEQFF

V gene: TRBV5-4
J gene: TRBJ1-1
D gene: NA
clone size: NA
CDR3 DNA: TGTGCCAGCAGCTGGAGCGGGAATGAAGCTTTCTTT
CDR3 protein: CASSWSGNEAFF

V gene: TRBV6-6
J gene: TRBJ1-1
D gene: TRBD1
clone size: NA
CDR3 DNA: TGTGCCAGCAGTCTCGACACAGGGGTGGCTTTCTTT
CDR3 protein: CASSLDTGVAFF

V gene: TRBV10-1
J gene: TRBJ2-1
D gene: NA
clone size: few
CDR3 DNA: TGCGCCAGCAGTGAGGGTAGCGCCTCCTCGAGAAATGAGCAGTTCTTC
CDR3 protein: CASSEGSASSRNEQFF